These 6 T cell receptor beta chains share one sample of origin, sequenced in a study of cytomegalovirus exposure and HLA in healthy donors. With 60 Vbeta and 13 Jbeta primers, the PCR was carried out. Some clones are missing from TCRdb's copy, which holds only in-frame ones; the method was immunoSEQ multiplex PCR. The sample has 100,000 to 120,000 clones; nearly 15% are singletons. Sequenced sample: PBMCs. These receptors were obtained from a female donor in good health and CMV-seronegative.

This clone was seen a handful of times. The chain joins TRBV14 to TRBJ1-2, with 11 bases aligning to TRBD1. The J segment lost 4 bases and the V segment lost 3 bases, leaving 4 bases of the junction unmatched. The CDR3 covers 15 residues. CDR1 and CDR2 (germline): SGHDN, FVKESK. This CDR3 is CASSQDRGQIYGYTF. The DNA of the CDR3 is TGTGCCAGCAGCCAGGACAGGGGGCAAATCTATGGCTACACCTTC.

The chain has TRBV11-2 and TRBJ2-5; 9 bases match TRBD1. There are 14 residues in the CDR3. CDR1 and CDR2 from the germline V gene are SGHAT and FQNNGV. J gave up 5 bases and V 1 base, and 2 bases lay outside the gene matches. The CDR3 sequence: CASSLGTGVETQYF. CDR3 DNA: TGTGCCAGCAGCTTAGGGACAGGGGTCGAGACCCAGTACTTC.

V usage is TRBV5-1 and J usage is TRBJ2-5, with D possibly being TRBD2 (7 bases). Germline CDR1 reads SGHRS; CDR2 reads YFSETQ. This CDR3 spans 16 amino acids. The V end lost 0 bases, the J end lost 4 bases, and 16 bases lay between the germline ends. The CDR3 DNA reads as TGCGCCAGCAGCTTGGGAGGCTGGGGGGGCCGAGAGACCCAGTACTTC. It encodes CASSLGGWGGRETQYF.

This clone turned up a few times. CDR3: CASSLAGRGLSPLHF. CDR3 DNA sequence: TGCGCCAGCAGCTTGGCCGGTAGGGGGCTTTCACCCCTCCACTTT. This sequence joins TRBV5-1 and TRBJ1-6; 7 bases fit TRBD1. Looked up from germline, CDR1 is SGHRS and CDR2 is YFSETQ. This CDR3 contains 15 residues. Trimming removed 0 bases from V and 9 bases from J; junction bases left unmatched: 6.

CDR3 sequence reads: CASSTWTGYADTQYF. In DNA, the CDR3 is TGTGCCAGCAGTACCTGGACAGGCTATGCAGATACGCAGTATTTT. The J gene is TRBJ2-3, the V gene TRBV25-1; 7 bases line up with TRBD1. From germline, CDR1 is MGHDK and CDR2 SYGVNS. This CDR3 region has 15 residues. Trimming took 5 bases from V and 4 from J; bases not matched to a gene: 9.

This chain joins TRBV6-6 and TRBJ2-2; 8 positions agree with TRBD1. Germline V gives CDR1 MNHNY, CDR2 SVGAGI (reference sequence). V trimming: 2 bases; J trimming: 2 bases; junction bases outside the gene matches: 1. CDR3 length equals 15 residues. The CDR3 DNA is TGTGCCAGCAGTTACCAGGGGGCCAACACCGGGGAGCTGTTTTTT. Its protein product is CASSYQGANTGELFF.